This T cell receptor beta chain was sequenced during a study of molecular identifiers for immune sequencing clone quantification. Study observations and caveats: Even with 800,000 to 1,000,000 naive cells present, spiked Jurkat TCR RNA from one cell was reportedly detectable. In naive cells, clones above 20 RNA copies held under 1% of molecules, whereas in effector cells they held over 98%.

Preparation methods for the bulk TCR libraries were those previously described, with listed TCR primers. TCRdb reanalysed the PCR reads using MiXCR and keeps one entry per CDR3 protein. This sample has about 300,000 distinct CDR3 sequences, with roughly 23% found just once. V shed 4 bases and J shed 0 bases, with 9 bases lying between them. The CDR3 extends over 14 amino acids. The germline gives CDR1 SSHAT, CDR2 FNYEAQ (reference sequence). This clonotype was observed at least ten times. The antigen remains unidentified. A CD8+CD4-CCR7+CD45RA+ gate was used to sort naive CD8 T cells. The clonotype originates from a human donor in good health. Some libraries in this study had Jurkat cell RNA spiked in. Material for sequencing was naive CD8+ T cells from blood, with Jurkat cell RNA spiked in. Subset here: FACS-sorted CD8+CD4-CCR7+CD45RA+ naive T cells. The chain combines TRBV7-7 with TRBJ2-5, with D possibly matching TRBD2 (6 bases). The CDR3 DNA reads as TGTGCCAGCAGCTGGGGACTGAACCAAGAGACCCAGTACTTC. Its translation: CASSWGLNQETQYF. Variable domain in full (rest from reference TRBV7-7 and TRBJ2-5): GAGVSQSPRYKVTKRGQDVTLRCDPISSHATLYWYQQALGQGPEFLTYFNYEAQPDKSGLPSDRFSAERPEGSISTLTIQRTEQRDSAMYRCASSWGLNQETQYFGPGTRLLVL.